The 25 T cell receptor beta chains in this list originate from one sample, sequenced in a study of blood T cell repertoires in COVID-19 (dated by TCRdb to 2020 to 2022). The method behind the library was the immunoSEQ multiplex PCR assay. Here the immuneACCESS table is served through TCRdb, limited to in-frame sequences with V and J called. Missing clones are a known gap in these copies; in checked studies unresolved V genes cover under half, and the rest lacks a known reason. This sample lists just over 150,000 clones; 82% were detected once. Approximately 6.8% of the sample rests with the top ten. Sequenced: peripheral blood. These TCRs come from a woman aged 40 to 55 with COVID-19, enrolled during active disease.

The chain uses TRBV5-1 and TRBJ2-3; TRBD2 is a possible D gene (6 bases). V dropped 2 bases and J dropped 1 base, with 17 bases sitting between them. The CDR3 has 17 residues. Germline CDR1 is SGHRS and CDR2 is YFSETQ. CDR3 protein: CASSFGVSGWGTDTQYF. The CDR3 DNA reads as TGCGCCAGCAGCTTCGGCGTTAGCGGATGGGGCACAGATACGCAGTATTTT.

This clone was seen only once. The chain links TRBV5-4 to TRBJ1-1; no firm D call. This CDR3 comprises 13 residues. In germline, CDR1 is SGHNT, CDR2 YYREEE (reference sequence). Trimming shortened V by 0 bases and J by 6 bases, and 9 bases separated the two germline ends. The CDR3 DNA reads TGTGCCAGCAGCTTGGCCCATCGGGCTGAAGCTTTCTTT. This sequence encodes CASSLAHRAEAFF.

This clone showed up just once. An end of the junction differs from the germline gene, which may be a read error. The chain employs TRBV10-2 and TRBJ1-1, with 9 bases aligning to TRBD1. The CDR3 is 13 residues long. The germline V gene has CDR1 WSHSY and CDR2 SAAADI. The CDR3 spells CASSERIWDRALF. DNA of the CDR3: TGCGCCAGCAGTGAGCGGATTTGGGACAGGGCCCTCTTT.

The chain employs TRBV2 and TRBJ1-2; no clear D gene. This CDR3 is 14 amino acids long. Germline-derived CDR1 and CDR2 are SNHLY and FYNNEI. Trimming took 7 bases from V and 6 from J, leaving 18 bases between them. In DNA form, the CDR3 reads TGTGCCAGCACCTCGGAGCCAAGGTTGGATGGCTACACCTTC. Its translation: CASTSEPRLDGYTF.

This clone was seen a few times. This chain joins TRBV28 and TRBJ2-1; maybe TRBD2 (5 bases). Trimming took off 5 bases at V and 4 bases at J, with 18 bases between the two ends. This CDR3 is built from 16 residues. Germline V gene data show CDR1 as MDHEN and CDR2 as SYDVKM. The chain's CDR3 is CASSHGGRAFYNEQFF. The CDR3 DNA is TGTGCCAGCAGTCACGGTGGGCGGGCCTTTTACAATGAGCAGTTCTTC.

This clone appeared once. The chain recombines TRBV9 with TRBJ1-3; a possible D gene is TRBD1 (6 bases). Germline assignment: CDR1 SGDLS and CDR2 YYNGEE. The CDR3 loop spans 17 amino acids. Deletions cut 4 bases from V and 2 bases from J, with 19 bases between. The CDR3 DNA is TGTGCCAGCAGCTCAAACCCTTTGGGGGCCACTGGAAACACCATATATTTT. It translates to CASSSNPLGATGNTIYF.

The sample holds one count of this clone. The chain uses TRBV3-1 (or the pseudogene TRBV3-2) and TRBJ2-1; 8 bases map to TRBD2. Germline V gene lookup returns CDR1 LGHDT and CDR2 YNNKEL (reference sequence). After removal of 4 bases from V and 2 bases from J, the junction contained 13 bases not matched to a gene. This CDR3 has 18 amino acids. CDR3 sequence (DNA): TGTGCCAGCAGCCCAGCGGTTGAGGGACTAGTCCCCTACAATGAGCAGTTCTTC. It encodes CASSPAVEGLVPYNEQFF.

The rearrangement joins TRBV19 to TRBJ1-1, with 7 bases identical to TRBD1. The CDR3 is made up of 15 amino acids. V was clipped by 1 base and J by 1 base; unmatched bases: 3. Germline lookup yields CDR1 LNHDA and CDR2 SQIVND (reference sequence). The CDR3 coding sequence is TGTGCCAGTAGTATAGGCGCAGGGGGGAACACTGAAGCTTTCTTT. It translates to CASSIGAGGNTEAFF.

The DNA for the CDR3 is TGTGCCAGCAGCTTAGTTGGGACAGGGTACAATGAGCAGTTCTTC. Translating it yields CASSLVGTGYNEQFF. The gene calls are TRBV11-3 and TRBJ2-1; 9 bases map to TRBD1. Germline-derived CDR1 and CDR2 are SGHNT and YENEEA. The CDR3 runs to 15 residues. J gave up 4 bases and V 1 base, and 2 bases lay outside the gene matches.

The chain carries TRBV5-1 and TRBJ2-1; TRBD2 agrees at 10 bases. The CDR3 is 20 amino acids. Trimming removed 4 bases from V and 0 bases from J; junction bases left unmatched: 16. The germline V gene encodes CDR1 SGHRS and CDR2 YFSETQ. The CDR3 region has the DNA TGCGCCAGCAGCATGTTAGGGCGGCCGGTAGCGGGAGGCTCCTACAATGAGCAGTTCTTC. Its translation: CASSMLGRPVAGGSYNEQFF.

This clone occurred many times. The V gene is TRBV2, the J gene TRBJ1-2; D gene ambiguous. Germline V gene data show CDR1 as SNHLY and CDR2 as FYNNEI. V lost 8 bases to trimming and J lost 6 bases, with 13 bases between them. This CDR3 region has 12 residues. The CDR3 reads CASGKRSNGYTF. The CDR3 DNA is TGTGCCAGCGGTAAAAGGAGTAATGGCTACACCTTC.

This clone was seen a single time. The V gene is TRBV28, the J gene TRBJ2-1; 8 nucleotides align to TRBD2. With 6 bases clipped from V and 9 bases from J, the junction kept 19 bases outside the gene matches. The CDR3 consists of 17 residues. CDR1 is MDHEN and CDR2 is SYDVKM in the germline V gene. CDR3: CASSTIKRGLGGSEQFF. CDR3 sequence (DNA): TGTGCCAGCAGCACCATAAAGAGGGGACTAGGTGGGAGTGAGCAGTTCTTC.

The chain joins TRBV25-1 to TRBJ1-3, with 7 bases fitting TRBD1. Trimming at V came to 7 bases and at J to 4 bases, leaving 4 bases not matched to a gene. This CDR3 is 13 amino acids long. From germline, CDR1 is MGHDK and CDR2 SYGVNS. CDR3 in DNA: TGTGCCAGCACAAGGGGGCTAGGAAACACCATATATTTT. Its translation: CASTRGLGNTIYF.

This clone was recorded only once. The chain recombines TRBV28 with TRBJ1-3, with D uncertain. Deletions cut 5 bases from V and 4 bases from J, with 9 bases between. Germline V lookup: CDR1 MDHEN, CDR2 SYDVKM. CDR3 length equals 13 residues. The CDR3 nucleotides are TGTGCCAGCAGTCAGACACGCGGAAACACCATATATTTT. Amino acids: CASSQTRGNTIYF.

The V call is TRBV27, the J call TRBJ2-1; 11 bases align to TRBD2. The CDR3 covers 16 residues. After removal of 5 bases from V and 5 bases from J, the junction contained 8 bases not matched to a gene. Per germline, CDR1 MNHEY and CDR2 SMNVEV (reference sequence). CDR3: CASSRLAGRTNNEQFF. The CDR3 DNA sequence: TGTGCCAGCAGTAGACTAGCGGGGCGGACTAACAATGAGCAGTTCTTC.

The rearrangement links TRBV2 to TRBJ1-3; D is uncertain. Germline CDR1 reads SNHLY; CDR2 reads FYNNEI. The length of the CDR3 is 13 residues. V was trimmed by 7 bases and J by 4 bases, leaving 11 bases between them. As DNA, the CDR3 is TGTGCCAGCATGCTGGCAGAAGGAAACACCATATATTTT. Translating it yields CASMLAEGNTIYF.

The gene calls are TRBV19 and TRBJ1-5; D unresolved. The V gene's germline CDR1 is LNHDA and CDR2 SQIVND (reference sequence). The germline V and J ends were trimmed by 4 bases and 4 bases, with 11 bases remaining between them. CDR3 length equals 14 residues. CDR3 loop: CASSTMGKNQPQHF. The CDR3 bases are TGTGCCAGTAGTACCATGGGCAAAAATCAGCCCCAGCATTTT.

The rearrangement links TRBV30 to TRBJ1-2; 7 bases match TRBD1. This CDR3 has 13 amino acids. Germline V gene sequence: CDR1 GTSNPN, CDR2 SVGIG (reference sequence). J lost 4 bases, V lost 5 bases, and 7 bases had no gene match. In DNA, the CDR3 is TGTGCCTGGGACTCGGACAGGCCCTATGGCTACACCTTC. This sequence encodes CAWDSDRPYGYTF.

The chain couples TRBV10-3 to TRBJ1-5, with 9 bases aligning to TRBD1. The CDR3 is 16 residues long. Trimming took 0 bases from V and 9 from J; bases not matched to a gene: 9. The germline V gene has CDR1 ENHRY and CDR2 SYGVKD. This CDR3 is CAISESSQGAPTPQHF. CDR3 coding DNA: TGTGCCATCAGTGAGTCCTCACAGGGGGCCCCGACGCCCCAGCATTTT.

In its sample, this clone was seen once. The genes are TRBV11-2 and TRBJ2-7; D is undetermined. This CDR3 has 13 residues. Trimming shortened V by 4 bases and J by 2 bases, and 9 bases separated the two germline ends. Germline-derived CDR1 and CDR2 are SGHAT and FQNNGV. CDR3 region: CASSSSQTYEQYF. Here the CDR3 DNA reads TGTGCCAGCAGCTCCTCTCAGACCTACGAGCAGTACTTC.

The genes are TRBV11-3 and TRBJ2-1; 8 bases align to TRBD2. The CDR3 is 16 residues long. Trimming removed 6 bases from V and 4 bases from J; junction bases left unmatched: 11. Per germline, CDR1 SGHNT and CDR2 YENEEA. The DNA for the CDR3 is TGTGCCAGCAGTCGCGAGATGAGCGGGAGTTACAATGAGCAGTTCTTC. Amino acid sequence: CASSREMSGSYNEQFF.

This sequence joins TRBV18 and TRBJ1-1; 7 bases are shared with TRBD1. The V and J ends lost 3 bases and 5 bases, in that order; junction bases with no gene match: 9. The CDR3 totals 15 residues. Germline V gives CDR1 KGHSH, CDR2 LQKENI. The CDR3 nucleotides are TGTGCCAGCTCACCGGGACAGAGTATGGGAACTGAAGCTTTCTTT. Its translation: CASSPGQSMGTEAFF.

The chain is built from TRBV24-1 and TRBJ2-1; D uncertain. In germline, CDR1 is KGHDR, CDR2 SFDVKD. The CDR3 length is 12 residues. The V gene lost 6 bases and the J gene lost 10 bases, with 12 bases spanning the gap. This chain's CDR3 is CATSSLVGEQFF. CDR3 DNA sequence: TGTGCCACCAGTTCGCTAGTCGGGGAGCAGTTCTTC.

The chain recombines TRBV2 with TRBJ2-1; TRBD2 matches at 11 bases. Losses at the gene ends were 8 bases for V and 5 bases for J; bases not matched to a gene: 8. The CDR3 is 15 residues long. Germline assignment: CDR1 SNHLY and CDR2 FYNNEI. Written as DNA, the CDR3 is TGTGCCAGCCAATCTAGCGGGGGGCTAGACAATGAGCAGTTCTTC. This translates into CASQSSGGLDNEQFF.

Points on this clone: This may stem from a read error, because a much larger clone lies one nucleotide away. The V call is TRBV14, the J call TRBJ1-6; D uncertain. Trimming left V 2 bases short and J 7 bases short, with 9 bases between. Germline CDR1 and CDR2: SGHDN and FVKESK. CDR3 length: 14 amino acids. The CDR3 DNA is TGTGCCAGCAGCCAAAATAGTCTAAATTCACCCCTCCACTTT. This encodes CASSQNSLNSPLHF.